This TCR beta chain was sequenced in a study of monozygotic twins with cystic fibrosis. The data were produced by immunoSEQ multiplex PCR, yet TCRdb's version contains in-frame clones alone and is incomplete. Here the sample spans about 11,000 clones, around 95% being singletons. The germline V gene encodes CDR1 MRHNA and CDR2 SNTAGT. Deletions cut 4 bases from V and 5 bases from J, with 12 bases between. CDR3 size: 13 residues. This chain joins TRBV6-4 and TRBJ2-7; D is tentatively TRBD1 or TRBD2 (5 bases each). Input material: blood. This TCR was recovered from a boy younger than 18 with cystic fibrosis. DNA of the CDR3: TGTGCCAGCAGTGTCACGGGGCTCGACGAGCAGTACTTC. Encoded protein: CASSVTGLDEQYF.